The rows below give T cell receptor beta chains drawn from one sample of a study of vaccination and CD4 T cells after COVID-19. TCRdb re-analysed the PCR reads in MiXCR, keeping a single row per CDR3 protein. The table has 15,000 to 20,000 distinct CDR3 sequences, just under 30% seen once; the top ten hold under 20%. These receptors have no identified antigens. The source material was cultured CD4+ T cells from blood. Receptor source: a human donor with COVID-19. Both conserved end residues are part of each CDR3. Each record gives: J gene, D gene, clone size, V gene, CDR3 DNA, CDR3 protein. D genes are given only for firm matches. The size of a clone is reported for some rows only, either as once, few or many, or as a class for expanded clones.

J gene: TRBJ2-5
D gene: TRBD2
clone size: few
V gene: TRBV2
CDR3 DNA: TGTGCCAGTTCCGGGACTAGCGGACAAGAGACCCAGTACTTC
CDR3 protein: CASSGTSGQETQYF

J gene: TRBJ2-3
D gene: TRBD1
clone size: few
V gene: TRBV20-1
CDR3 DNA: TGCAGTGCTACCGGGACAGGGGCCCTTCTAAGGACAGATACGCAGTATTTT
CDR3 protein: CSATGTGALLRTDTQYF

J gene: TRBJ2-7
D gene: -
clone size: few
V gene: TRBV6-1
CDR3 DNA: TGTGCCAGCAGTCCTTCCGGGACGGAATACGAGCAGTACTTC
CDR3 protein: CASSPSGTEYEQYF

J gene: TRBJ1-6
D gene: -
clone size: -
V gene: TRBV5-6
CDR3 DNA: TGTGCCAGCAGCTTACTTTCGGGAGGCTATTCACCCCTCCACTTT
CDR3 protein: CASSLLSGGYSPLHF

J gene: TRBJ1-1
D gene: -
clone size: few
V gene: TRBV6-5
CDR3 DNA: TGTGCCAGCAGTTACACTCTCCCCGGTGGCACTGGCACTGAAGCTTTCTTT
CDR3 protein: CASSYTLPGGTGTEAFF

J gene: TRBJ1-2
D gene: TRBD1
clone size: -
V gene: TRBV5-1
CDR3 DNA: TGCGCCAGCAGCTGGGGACAGGACTATGGCTACACCTTC
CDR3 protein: CASSWGQDYGYTF

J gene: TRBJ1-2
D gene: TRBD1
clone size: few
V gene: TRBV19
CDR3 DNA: TGTGCCAGTAGCCGACAGGGCATAGATGGCTACACCTTC
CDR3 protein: CASSRQGIDGYTF

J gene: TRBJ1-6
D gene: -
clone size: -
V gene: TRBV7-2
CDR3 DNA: TGTGCCAGCAGCTTAAGGGGTGTCAAATCACCCCTCCACTTT
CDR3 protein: CASSLRGVKSPLHF

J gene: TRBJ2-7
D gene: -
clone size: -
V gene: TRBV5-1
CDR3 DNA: TGCGCCAGCAGCTTGGACCCATCTACAGAGAGGTACGAGCAGTACTTC
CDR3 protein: CASSLDPSTERYEQYF

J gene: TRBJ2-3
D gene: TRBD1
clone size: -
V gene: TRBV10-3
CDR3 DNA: TGTGCCATCAGTGGCCCCACAGGGGGCGTACGAACAGATACGCAGTATTTT
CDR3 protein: CAISGPTGGVRTDTQYF

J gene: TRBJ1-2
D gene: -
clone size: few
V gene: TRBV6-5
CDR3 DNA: TGTGCCAGCAGTTACGGGGATTCTAACTATGGCTACACCTTC
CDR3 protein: CASSYGDSNYGYTF

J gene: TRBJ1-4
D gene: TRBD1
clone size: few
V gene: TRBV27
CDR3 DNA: TGTGCCAGCAGTTTTAACGACAGGGTTGGCGAAAAACTGTTTTTT
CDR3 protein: CASSFNDRVGEKLFF

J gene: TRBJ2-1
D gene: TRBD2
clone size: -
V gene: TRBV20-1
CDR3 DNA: TGCAGTGCTTCGCAAGGGACTAGCGGGGGATTTGAGCAGTTCTTC
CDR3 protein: CSASQGTSGGFEQFF

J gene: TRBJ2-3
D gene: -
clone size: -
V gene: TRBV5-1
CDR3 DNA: TGCGCCAGCAGCTTTTTAACAGATACGCAGTATTTT
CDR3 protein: CASSFLTDTQYF

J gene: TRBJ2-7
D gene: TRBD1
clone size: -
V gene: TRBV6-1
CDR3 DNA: TGTGCCAGCAACCGGGACAGCTCCTACGAGCAGTACTTC
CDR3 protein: CASNRDSSYEQYF

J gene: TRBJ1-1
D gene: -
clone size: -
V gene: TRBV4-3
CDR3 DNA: TGCGCCAGCAGCCAAAATGCAGGGCTCGACGCAGCTTTCTTT
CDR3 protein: CASSQNAGLDAAFF

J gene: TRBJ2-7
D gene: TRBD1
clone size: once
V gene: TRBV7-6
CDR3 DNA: TGTGCCAGCAGCTTACTCCAAGACAGGGTCTCCCCCTACGAGCAGTACTTC
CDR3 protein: CASSLLQDRVSPYEQYF

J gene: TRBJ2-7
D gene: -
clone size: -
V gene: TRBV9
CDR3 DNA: TGTGCCAGCAGCGCAAGCAGGGTACCCCACGAGCAGTACTTC
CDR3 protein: CASSASRVPHEQYF

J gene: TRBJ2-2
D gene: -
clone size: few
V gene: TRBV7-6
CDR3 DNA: TGTGCCAGCAGCTTTCGGCAGGGTTCCACCGGGGAGCTGTTTTTT
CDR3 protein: CASSFRQGSTGELFF

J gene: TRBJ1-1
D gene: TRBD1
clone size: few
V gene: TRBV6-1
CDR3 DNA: TGTGCCAGCACTCCAGGATTGAGGGGGCAAGCTTTCTTT
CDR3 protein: CASTPGLRGQAFF

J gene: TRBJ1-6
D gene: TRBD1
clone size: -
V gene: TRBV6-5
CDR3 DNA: TGTGCCAGCAGTTACGGGGACAGGGGGCCTCTCTCACCCCTCCACTTT
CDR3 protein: CASSYGDRGPLSPLHF

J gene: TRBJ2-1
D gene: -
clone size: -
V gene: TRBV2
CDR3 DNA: TGTGCCAGCGAGGTGGGTTACAATGAGCAGTTCTTC
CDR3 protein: CASEVGYNEQFF

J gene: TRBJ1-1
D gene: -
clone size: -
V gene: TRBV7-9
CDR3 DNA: TGTGCCAGCAGCCCAACTAGGGACACTGAAGCTTTCTTT
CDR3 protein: CASSPTRDTEAFF

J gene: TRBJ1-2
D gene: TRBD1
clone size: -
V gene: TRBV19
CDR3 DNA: TGTGCCAGTAGTATTGGTCTCGTTGCGACAGGGGGCGACTATGGCTACACCTTC
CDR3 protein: CASSIGLVATGGDYGYTF

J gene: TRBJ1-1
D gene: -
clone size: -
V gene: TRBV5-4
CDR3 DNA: TGTGCCAGCAGCATAGAGCAGGGAGGCACTGAAGCTTTCTTT
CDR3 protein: CASSIEQGGTEAFF

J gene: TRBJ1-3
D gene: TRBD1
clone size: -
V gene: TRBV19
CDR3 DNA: TGTGCCAGTAGTATAGGGACAGGGAGCTCTGGAAACACCATATATTTT
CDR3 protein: CASSIGTGSSGNTIYF

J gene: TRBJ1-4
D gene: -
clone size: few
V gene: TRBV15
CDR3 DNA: TGTGCCACCAGCAGAGGAATTAAGGGTCCAACTAATGAAAAACTGTTTTTT
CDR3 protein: CATSRGIKGPTNEKLFF

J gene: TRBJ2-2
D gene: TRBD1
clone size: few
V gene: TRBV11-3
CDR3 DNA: TGTGCCAGCAGCTTCCGGGACAGTTTACCCGGGGAGCTGTTTTTT
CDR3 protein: CASSFRDSLPGELFF

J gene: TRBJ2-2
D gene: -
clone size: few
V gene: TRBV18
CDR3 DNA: TGTGCCAGCTCACCACAAGTCAAGAACACCGGGGAGCTGTTTTTT
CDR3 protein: CASSPQVKNTGELFF

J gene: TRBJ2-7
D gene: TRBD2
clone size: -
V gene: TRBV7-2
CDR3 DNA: TGTGCCAGCAGCTTAGGCGGGGGGTTAAGGTACGAGCAGTACTTC
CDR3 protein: CASSLGGGLRYEQYF

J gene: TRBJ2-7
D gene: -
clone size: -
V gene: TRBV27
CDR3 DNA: TGTGCCAGCAGCCGCGGGGGCAGGGGCTACGAGCAGTACTTC
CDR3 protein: CASSRGGRGYEQYF

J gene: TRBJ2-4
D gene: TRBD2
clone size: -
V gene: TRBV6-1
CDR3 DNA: TGTGCCACCTGGACTAGCGGGGGGGCCCCAATAGCCAAAAACATTCAGTACTTC
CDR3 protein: CATWTSGGAPIAKNIQYF

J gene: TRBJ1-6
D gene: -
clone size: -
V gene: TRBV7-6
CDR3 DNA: TGTGCCAGCAGCCTCGGGGATTCGGCCCTCCACTTT
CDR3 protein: CASSLGDSALHF

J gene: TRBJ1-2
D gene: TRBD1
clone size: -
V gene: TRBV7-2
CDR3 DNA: TGTGCCAGCAGCTATGGGACAGGGGACTATGGCTACACCTTC
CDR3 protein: CASSYGTGDYGYTF

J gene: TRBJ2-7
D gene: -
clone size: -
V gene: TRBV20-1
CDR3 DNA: TGCAGGCGACAAACCCGTGGGGAGCAGTACTTC
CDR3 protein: CRRQTRGEQYF

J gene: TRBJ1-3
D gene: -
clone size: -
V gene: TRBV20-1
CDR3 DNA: TGCAGTGCGCTGACGAGACAGGTTCTAGGAAACACCATATATTTT
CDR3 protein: CSALTRQVLGNTIYF

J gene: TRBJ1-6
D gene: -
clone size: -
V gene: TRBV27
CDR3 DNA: TGTGCCAGCAGTCCTAGGGGGAATTTCCCCTATAATTCACCCCTCCACTTT
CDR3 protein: CASSPRGNFPYNSPLHF

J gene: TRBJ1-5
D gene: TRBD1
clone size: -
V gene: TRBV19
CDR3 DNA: TGTGCCAGTATGACCCCCGGGACAGGGGCCCAGCCCCAGCATTTT
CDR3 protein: CASMTPGTGAQPQHF

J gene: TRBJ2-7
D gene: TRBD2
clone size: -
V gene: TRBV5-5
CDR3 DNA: TGTGCCAGCACCCCGAGACTAGCGGGGGACGACGAGCAGTACTTC
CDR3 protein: CASTPRLAGDDEQYF

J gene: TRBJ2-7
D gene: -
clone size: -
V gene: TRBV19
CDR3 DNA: TGTGCCAGTAGTCTAACATGGGACCGCGAGCAGTACTTC
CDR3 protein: CASSLTWDREQYF

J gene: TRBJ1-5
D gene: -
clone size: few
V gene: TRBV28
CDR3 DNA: TGTGCCAGCACCGCGCCGGGTTTTCAAAGATTTCAGCCCCAGCATTTT
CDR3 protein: CASTAPGFQRFQPQHF

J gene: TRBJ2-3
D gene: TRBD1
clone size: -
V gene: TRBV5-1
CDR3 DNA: TGCGCCAGCAGCCTTCGGACAGGGGAGTCAGATACGCAGTATTTT
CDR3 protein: CASSLRTGESDTQYF

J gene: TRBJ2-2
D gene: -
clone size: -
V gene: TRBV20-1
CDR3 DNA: TGCAGTGCCCGGGCGGACACCGACACCGGGGAGCTGTTTTTT
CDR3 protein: CSARADTDTGELFF

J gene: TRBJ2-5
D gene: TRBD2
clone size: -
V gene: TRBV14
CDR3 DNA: TGCGCCAGCAGCCCCTTCGGACTAGCGGGGAAAGAGACCCAGTACTTC
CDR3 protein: CASSPFGLAGKETQYF

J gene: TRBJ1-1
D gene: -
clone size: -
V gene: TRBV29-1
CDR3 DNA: TGCAGCGTTGCAGTGAACACTGAAGCTTTCTTT
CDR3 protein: CSVAVNTEAFF

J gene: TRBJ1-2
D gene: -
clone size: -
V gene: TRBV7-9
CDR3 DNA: TGTGCCAGCAGCTCCCCAGGGGCGGACTATGGCTACACCTTC
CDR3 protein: CASSSPGADYGYTF

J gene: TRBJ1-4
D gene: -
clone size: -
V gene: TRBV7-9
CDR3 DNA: TGTGCCAGCAGCTTAGATCAGCTTGAAAAACTGTTTTTT
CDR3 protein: CASSLDQLEKLFF

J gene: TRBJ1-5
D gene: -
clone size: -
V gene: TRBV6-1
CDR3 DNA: TGTGCCAGCAGTAATTCGGGGGGCGCTCAGCCCCAGCATTTT
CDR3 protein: CASSNSGGAQPQHF

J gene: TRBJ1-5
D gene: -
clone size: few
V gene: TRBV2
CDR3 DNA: TGTGCCAGCAGTGAGCTGGGGATGAGAGGCAATCAGCCCCAGCATTTT
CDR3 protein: CASSELGMRGNQPQHF